This T cell receptor (beta chain) was sequenced during a study of blood T cells in healthy people across ages. Whole-study results and caveats: Relative to aged donors, long-lived donors carried more naive CD4+ cells and displayed higher diversity. Using unsorted PBMCs precluded a conclusive naive versus antigen-experienced comparison. Per-million-T-cell TCR beta diversity fell roughly linearly with age.

PBMCs numbering at least 6 million were isolated per sample. Worth noting for this clonotype: Its matching antigen is unknown.

Primers used in a second PCR of about 6 to 11 cycles were a sample-barcoded 5' primer and a J-beta primer mix. TCRdb redid the calling of the 5' RACE reads with MiXCR, one entry per CDR3 protein. The sample contains under 800,000 distinct CDR3 sequences, around 40% of which appear only once. Trimming took 2 bases from V and 5 from J, leaving 18 bases between them. Germline CDR1 MNHEY, CDR2 SMNVEV (reference sequence). This CDR3 is built from 16 residues. This chain uses TRBV27 with TRBJ2-5; perhaps TRBD2 as D (7 bases). The origin of this receptor is a woman aged 60-75 years in good health. What was sequenced was blood. The CDR3 reads CASSLEGGGRVETQYF. The CDR3 bases are TGTGCCAGCAGTTTAGAGGGGGGGGGTCGGGTCGAGACCCAGTACTTC.